This passage covers 21 T cell receptor beta chains from one sample sequenced in a study of cytomegalovirus exposure and HLA in healthy donors. Both 60 Vbeta primers and 13 Jbeta primers went into the PCR. TCRdb's copy holds only in-frame clones and misses some; the assay was immunoSEQ multiplex PCR. The top ten clones hold around 2.1% of a sample with around 280,000 clones, around nine tenths of them seen once. Sequencing was done on a sample of PBMCs. The receptors come from a woman between 18 and 29 years old in good health and CMV-seronegative.

The J gene is TRBJ1-3, the V gene TRBV5-1; D gene ambiguous. The V and J ends lost 4 bases and 0 bases respectively, with 11 bases between them. Germline assignment: CDR1 SGHRS and CDR2 YFSETQ. The CDR3 sequence is 15 residues long. In nucleotides, the CDR3 is TGCGCCAGCAGCCCTCTAGGCATCTCTGGAAACACCATATATTTT. This encodes CASSPLGISGNTIYF.

This clone has a single count. The V and J genes are TRBV27 and TRBJ1-6, with TRBD1 matching over 10 bases. CDR3 length equals 15 residues. Germline loops: CDR1 MNHEY, CDR2 SMNVEV (reference sequence). J was trimmed by 9 bases and V by 4 bases; bases with no gene match: 6. Written as DNA, the CDR3 is TGTGCCAGCAGTTCGGGGGGGACAGGGGTTTCACCCCTCCACTTT. It codes for CASSSGGTGVSPLHF.

The chain is built from TRBV5-4 and TRBJ1-1, with a weak D call TRBD1 (6 bases). The CDR3 is made up of 14 amino acids. CDR1 SGHNT and CDR2 YYREEE come from the germline V gene (reference sequence). Trimming shortened V by 4 bases and J by 1 base, and 11 bases separated the two germline ends. CDR3 bases: TGTGCCAGCAGCACGGGACATGGGAACACTGAAGCTTTCTTT. This sequence encodes CASSTGHGNTEAFF.

The rearrangement links TRBV9 to TRBJ2-3, with D possibly being TRBD2 (6 bases). CDR3 length: 15 amino acids. CDR1 and CDR2 from the germline V gene are SGDLS and YYNGEE. V was pared by 4 bases and J by 3 bases, with 15 bases between. The CDR3 protein is CASSPLAGWTDTQYF. The CDR3 nucleotides are TGTGCCAGCAGCCCACTCGCGGGATGGACAGATACGCAGTATTTT.

The chain has TRBV2 and TRBJ2-5; 10 positions agree with TRBD2. This CDR3 region has 14 residues. V lost 8 bases and J lost 4; bases outside the gene matches: 7. The V gene's germline CDR1 is SNHLY and CDR2 FYNNEI. The CDR3, as DNA: TGTGCCAGCCGGAATAGCGGGGGGCCAGAGACCCAGTACTTC. Protein product: CASRNSGGPETQYF.

The gene calls are TRBV30 and TRBJ1-2, with 7 nucleotides matching TRBD1. Germline lookup yields CDR1 GTSNPN and CDR2 SVGIG (reference sequence). There are 14 residues in the CDR3. J was trimmed by 7 bases and V by 2 bases; bases with no gene match: 10. The CDR3 sequence: CAWSQIGTAAGYTF. For the CDR3, the DNA is TGTGCCTGGAGTCAAATCGGGACAGCCGCTGGCTACACCTTC. The entire variable domain, with the rest obtained from reference TRBV30 and TRBJ1-2, is as follows: SQTIHQWPATLVQPVGSPLSLECTVEGTSNPNLYWYRQAAGRGLQLLFYSVGIGQISSEVPQNLSASRPQDRQFILSSKKLLLSDSGFYLCAWSQIGTAAGYTFGSGTRLTVV.

The chain is built from TRBV2 and TRBJ2-7, with TRBD1 identical over 7 bases. V was pared by 7 bases and J by 5 bases, with 8 bases of the junction left unmatched. Germline values: CDR1 SNHLY, CDR2 FYNNEI. This CDR3 spans 13 amino acids. The CDR3 protein is CASTQNRGDEQYF. The CDR3 DNA follows: TGTGCCAGCACCCAAAACAGGGGTGACGAGCAGTACTTC.

This clone was counted only a few times. The chain has TRBV25-1 and TRBJ2-3; TRBD1 agrees at 10 bases. V dropped 1 base and J dropped 1; count of bases not matched to a gene: 5. Germline V gives CDR1 MGHDK, CDR2 SYGVNS. The CDR3 is 17 residues long. The CDR3 loop reads CASSEFQGTGGTDTQYF. The CDR3, as DNA: TGTGCCAGCAGTGAATTCCAAGGGACAGGGGGCACAGATACGCAGTATTTT.

The chain uses TRBV5-1 and TRBJ1-4; no clear D gene. This CDR3 has 14 residues. V lost 0 bases to trimming and J lost 5 bases, with 8 bases between them. Germline V lookup: CDR1 SGHRS, CDR2 YFSETQ. The DNA for the CDR3 is TGCGCCAGCAGCTTGGGTATCCCCAATGAAAAACTGTTTTTT. Translating it yields CASSLGIPNEKLFF.

V gene TRBV2 combines with J gene TRBJ1-2, with 9 positions matching TRBD1. The CDR3 totals 16 residues. V shed 6 bases and J 7 bases; nucleotides not matched to a gene: 15. Per the germline V gene, CDR1 is SNHLY and CDR2 is FYNNEI. The CDR3 reads CASSLRWGQGEGGYTF. CDR3 sequence (DNA): TGTGCCAGCAGCCTAAGGTGGGGACAGGGAGAAGGTGGCTACACCTTC.

J is TRBJ1-5 and V is TRBV7-2; no clear D gene. Germline values: CDR1 SGHTA, CDR2 FQGNSA. The CDR3 contains 12 residues. Trimming shortened V by 5 bases and J by 9 bases, and 11 bases separated the two germline ends. The CDR3 spells CASSPYGGPQHF. The DNA of the CDR3 is TGTGCCAGCAGCCCCTATGGTGGGCCCCAGCATTTT.

The J gene is TRBJ1-1, the V gene TRBV10-3; D remains unclear. This CDR3 has 14 residues. Trimming took 2 bases from V and 0 from J, leaving 7 bases between them. Germline lookup yields CDR1 ENHRY and CDR2 SYGVKD. The CDR3 DNA reads as TGTGCCATCAGTGAGGAGGTGATGAACACTGAAGCTTTCTTT. Protein sequence: CAISEEVMNTEAFF.

V usage is TRBV6-5 and J usage is TRBJ1-1; D is possibly TRBD1 (6 bases). Germline values: CDR1 MNHEY, CDR2 SVGAGI. The V and J ends lost 2 bases and 4 bases respectively, with 11 bases between them. The CDR3 spans 14 residues. The CDR3 DNA is TGTGCCAGCAGTTACGCAGGGGATGCCACTGAAGCTTTCTTT. Translated: CASSYAGDATEAFF.

This clone was observed once. This sequence joins TRBV11-2 and TRBJ1-4; D not certain. Per germline, CDR1 SGHAT and CDR2 FQNNGV. This CDR3 spans 15 amino acids. Trimming removed 1 base at V and 8 bases at J, with 14 bases between. CDR3 nucleotides: TGTGCCAGCAGCTTAGTAGGGAGCCTGGGGGAAAAACTGTTTTTT. It is translated as CASSLVGSLGEKLFF. Looking up the rest from reference TRBV11-2 and TRBJ1-4 gives the full variable domain: EAGVAQSPRYKIIEKRQSVAFWCNPISGHATLYWYQQILGQGPKLLIQFQNNGVVDDSQLPKDRFSAERLKGVDSTLKIQPAKLEDSAVYLCASSLVGSLGEKLFFGSGTQLSVL.

This rearrangement joins TRBV2 to TRBJ1-1; D is unresolved. Trimming stripped 6 bases from V and 2 bases from J, with 13 bases between. The CDR3 covers 14 residues. The V gene's germline CDR1 is SNHLY and CDR2 FYNNEI. The CDR3 DNA follows: TGTGCCAGCAGGATGACCCCAGGAAACACTGAAGCTTTCTTT. Encoded protein: CASRMTPGNTEAFF.

This clone was detected once. The chain carries TRBV9 and TRBJ2-7; 11 nucleotides match TRBD1. Germline V gene lookup returns CDR1 SGDLS and CDR2 YYNGEE. The CDR3 covers 15 residues. The V segment lost 4 bases and the J segment 5 bases; nucleotides outside the gene matches: 8. The CDR3 region is CASSTLGQGAHEQYF. CDR3 coding DNA: TGTGCCAGCAGCACCTTAGGACAGGGGGCCCACGAGCAGTACTTC.

The rearrangement joins TRBV18 to TRBJ2-7; a weak D match, TRBD1 (6 bases). Germline CDR1 and CDR2: KGHSH and LQKENI. The length of the CDR3 is 15 residues. The V gene lost 5 bases and the J gene lost 0 bases, with 14 bases spanning the gap. In nucleotides, the CDR3 is TGTGCCAGCTCAGGGGGCGACTCACACTCCTACGAGCAGTACTTC. The encoded protein is CASSGGDSHSYEQYF.

The V call is TRBV23-1, the J call TRBJ2-7; 10 positions match TRBD1. TRBV23-1 is flagged as an ORF with uncertain function. Trimming at V came to 6 bases and at J to 2 bases, leaving 13 bases not matched to a gene. The CDR3 is 17 amino acids. In nucleotides, the CDR3 is TGCGCCAGCAGCCCCCTCCCAGACAGGGGGCCCACCTACGAGCAGTACTTC. The encoded protein is CASSPLPDRGPTYEQYF.

The gene calls are TRBV2 and TRBJ2-3; 13 positions agree with TRBD2. There are 16 residues in the CDR3. V shed 7 bases and J 6 bases; nucleotides not matched to a gene: 10. Per the germline V gene, CDR1 is SNHLY and CDR2 is FYNNEI. CDR3 in DNA: TGTGCCAGCACCCAAAACGGGGGACTAGCGGGGGATACGCAGTATTTT. It translates to CASTQNGGLAGDTQYF. The full variable domain, in which reference TRBV2 and TRBJ2-3 provide the parts outside the CDR3, is EPEVTQTPSHQVTQMGQEVILRCVPISNHLYFYWYRQILGQKVEFLVSFYNNEISEKSEIFDDQFSVERPDGSNFTLKIRSTKLEDSAMYFCASTQNGGLAGDTQYFGPGTRLTVL.

The gene calls are TRBV19 and TRBJ1-5, with D possibly matching TRBD1 (5 bases). In germline, CDR1 is LNHDA, CDR2 SQIVND (reference sequence). The V gene lost 9 bases and the J gene lost 5 bases, with 14 bases spanning the gap. The CDR3 has 13 residues. CDR3 coding DNA: TGTGCCAGCAGTGGGGGGGGATATCAGCCCCAGCATTTT. It specifies CASSGGGYQPQHF.

This clone was seen just once. This chain joins TRBV5-1 and TRBJ1-4; D might be TRBD1 (5 bases). The CDR3 totals 17 residues. Trimming took off 1 base at V and 6 bases at J, with 19 bases between the two ends. The germline CDR1 and CDR2 sequences are SGHRS and YFSETQ. DNA of the CDR3: TGCGCCAGCAGCTTGTTGGGAAAAGGGGCTTCAGATGAAAAACTGTTTTTT. Encoded protein: CASSLLGKGASDEKLFF.